These 11 T cell receptor beta chains were all obtained from the same sample, sequenced in a study of blood T cell repertoires in COVID-19 (dated by TCRdb to the early 2020s). Libraries were constructed by the immunoSEQ multiplex PCR assay. Entries here come from immuneACCESS through TCRdb and include only in-frame sequences with V and J called. Some clones fail to appear in such tables; in the studies checked, an unresolved V gene covers under half of the shortfall, and the cause of the remainder is unknown. Across this sample there are about 380,000 clones, with roughly nine tenths seen only once. The biggest ten clones account for 0.95% to 1.5% of the sample. The sequencing input was peripheral blood. The origin of the receptors is a man in his forties with acute or convalescent COVID-19.

The chain joins TRBV2 to TRBJ1-4, with D maybe TRBD1 (6 bases). Germline CDR1 is SNHLY and CDR2 is FYNNEI. The CDR3 covers 15 residues. Trimming left V 4 bases short and J 7 bases short, with 16 bases between. CDR3 sequence (DNA): TGTGCCAGCAGTGGGGAACAGGGTACAAGTGAAAAACTGTTTTTT. This translates into CASSGEQGTSEKLFF.

J is TRBJ1-2 and V is TRBV6-5; D is possibly TRBD1 (6 bases). CDR1 is MNHEY and CDR2 is SVGAGI in the germline V gene. CDR3 length: 16 residues. V was cut by 0 bases and J by 2 bases, with 13 bases left in between. The CDR3 DNA is TGTGCCAGCAGTTACTCGCCAGGACAGCTAAACTATGGCTACACCTTC. Protein sequence: CASSYSPGQLNYGYTF.

The V and J genes are TRBV20-1 and TRBJ2-7; the match to TRBD1 covers 7 bases. There are 11 residues in the CDR3. In germline, CDR1 is DFQATT, CDR2 SNEGSKA (reference sequence). V gave up 8 bases and J gave up 4 bases; unmatched junction bases: 5. The CDR3 region is CSMGQRYEQYF. CDR3 sequence (DNA): TGCAGTATGGGACAGCGGTACGAGCAGTACTTC.

J is TRBJ2-2 and V is TRBV2; 9 bases are shared with TRBD2. CDR3 length equals 18 residues. The V gene end was trimmed by 8 bases and the J gene end by 2 bases; junction bases not matched to a gene: 15. In germline, CDR1 is SNHLY, CDR2 FYNNEI. CDR3 loop: CASSESEAGGINTGELFF. CDR3 in DNA: TGTGCCAGCTCGGAGTCGGAAGCGGGGGGCATAAACACCGGGGAGCTGTTTTTT. The full variable domain, with the rest looked up from reference TRBV2 and TRBJ2-2, is EPEVTQTPSHQVTQMGQEVILRCVPISNHLYFYWYRQILGQKVEFLVSFYNNEISEKSEIFDDQFSVERPDGSNFTLKIRSTKLEDSAMYFCASSESEAGGINTGELFFGEGSRLTVL.

CDR3: CASSNPPAGNKNIQYF. CDR3 sequence (DNA): TGTGCCAGCAGCAACCCCCCCGCAGGGAACAAAAACATTCAGTACTTC. V and J are TRBV7-9 and TRBJ2-4; possibly TRBD1 for D (5 bases). Germline V gives CDR1 SEHNR, CDR2 FQNEAQ (reference sequence). Trimming shortened V by 5 bases and J by 3 bases, and 17 bases separated the two germline ends. The CDR3 runs 16 residues.

V gene TRBV5-4 combines with J gene TRBJ1-1; D possibly corresponds to TRBD1 (6 bases). The CDR3 runs to 14 residues. V was shortened by 2 bases and J by 0 bases, with 8 bases between the two germline ends. Germline CDR1 reads SGHNT; CDR2 reads YYREEE (reference sequence). The CDR3 loop is CASSLQGMNTEAFF. As DNA, the CDR3 is TGTGCCAGCAGCTTACAGGGTATGAACACTGAAGCTTTCTTT.

The V and J genes are TRBV5-4 and TRBJ2-2, with 8 bases identical to TRBD2. Trimming took 4 bases from V and 5 from J; bases not matched to a gene: 7. The CDR3 is made up of 15 amino acids. The germline V gene has CDR1 SGHNT and CDR2 YYREEE (reference sequence). The CDR3 DNA sequence: TGTGCCAGCAGCGCGGGACTAGGCCCTACCGGGGAGCTGTTTTTT. Its protein is CASSAGLGPTGELFF.

This rearrangement joins TRBV27 to TRBJ2-2; 10 bases align to TRBD2. V was clipped by 9 bases and J by 6 bases; unmatched bases: 16. The germline V gene has CDR1 MNHEY and CDR2 SMNVEV (reference sequence). CDR3 size: 17 residues. CDR3 residues: CASRTLFLAGAAGELFF. The CDR3 coding sequence is TGTGCCAGTAGGACTTTATTTCTAGCGGGAGCTGCCGGGGAGCTGTTTTTT.

This chain joins TRBV23-1 and TRBJ2-3, with 8 bases lining up with TRBD2. TRBV23-1 is known as an ORF, though its function is uncertain. CDR3 length: 16 amino acids. V lost 3 bases, J lost 0 bases, and 5 bases stayed unmatched. In DNA, the CDR3 is TGCGCCAGCAGTCAGGAACTAGCGGTGAGCACAGATACGCAGTATTTT. This sequence encodes CASSQELAVSTDTQYF.

CDR3 region: CASSGGTGVYEQYF. The CDR3 DNA follows: TGTGCCAGCAGTGGTGGGACAGGGGTCTACGAGCAGTACTTC. The J gene is TRBJ2-7, the V gene TRBV25-1; 10 bases agree with TRBD1. Germline V CDR1 and CDR2: MGHDK, SYGVNS. The CDR3 has 14 amino acids. V shed 4 bases, J shed 3 bases, and the junction held 3 bases outside the gene matches.

This chain links TRBV5-1 with TRBJ2-1, with 13 positions matching TRBD2. This CDR3 is 15 amino acids long. CDR1 is SGHRS, CDR2 YFSETQ, per germline. Germline trimming cut 3 bases from V and 9 bases from J; bases unmatched to any gene: 6. CDR3 bases: TGCGCCAGCAGCTCACTAGCGGGAGGGCCTGGTGAGCAGTTCTTC. Encoded protein: CASSSLAGGPGEQFF. Full variable domain (outside the CDR3, taken from reference TRBV5-1 and TRBJ2-1): KAGVTQTPRYLIKTRGQQVTLSCSPISGHRSVSWYQQTPGQGLQFLFEYFSETQRNKGNFPGRFSGRQFSNSRSEMNVSTLELGDSALYLCASSSLAGGPGEQFFGPGTRLTVL.